This T cell receptor (beta chain) was captured in a study of blood T cell repertoires in COVID-19. Per the study methods: Using reference gene primer amplification, nucleated cell counts were estimated. TCRdb's table, derived via immunoSEQ multiplex PCR, lists solely in-frame clones and lacks some. V and J calls and clone size come straight from that table; D and trimming were deduced from the DNA. The sample lists about 97,000 clones, around 93% seen once, with around a sixth in the top ten. Trimming cost V 5 bases and J 5 bases, with 18 bases left between them. The CDR3 consists of 15 residues. In germline, CDR1 is MDHEN, CDR2 SYDVKM.

Sequenced sample: peripheral blood. The receptor's source is a middle-aged man with acute or convalescent COVID-19. The chain joins TRBV28 to TRBJ1-1, with D possibly TRBD1 on 5 matching bases. This chain's CDR3 is CASSLQMGGGTEAFF. DNA of the CDR3: TGTGCCAGCAGTCTCCAAATGGGGGGTGGTACTGAAGCTTTCTTT. The whole variable domain, remainder taken from reference TRBV28 and TRBJ1-1, is DVKVTQSSRYLVKRTGEKVFLECVQDMDHENMFWYRQDPGLGLRLIYFSYDVKMKEKGDIPEGYSVSREKKERFSLILESASTNQTSMYLCASSLQMGGGTEAFFGQGTRLTVV.